What follows are 31 T cell receptor beta chains derived from one specimen sequenced in a study of beta chain features in type 1 diabetes. Since all of the isolated RNA was reverse transcribed, expressed TCRB transcripts were what got sequenced. The method was immunoSEQ multiplex PCR; TCRdb's version includes in-frame clones alone and lacks a portion of them. The repertoire holds 860,000 or so clones, roughly 15% seen once, with 0.023% in the top ten. The material sequenced was naive CD4+ T cells from blood. The receptor source for this set is a woman aged 18-29 years in good health.

The chain has TRBV10-3 and TRBJ1-2; D not resolved. V gave up 2 bases and J gave up 3 bases, with 7 bases separating them. Germline loops: CDR1 ENHRY, CDR2 SYGVKD. The CDR3 sequence is 13 residues long. CDR3 coding DNA: TGTGCCATCAGTGAGAGTCTAGACTATGGCTACACCTTC. As protein: CAISESLDYGYTF.

The genes are TRBV9 and TRBJ2-3, with D unresolved. V was trimmed by 1 base and J by 1 base, leaving 10 bases between them. Looked up from germline, CDR1 is SGDLS and CDR2 is YYNGEE. This CDR3 is built from 15 residues. The CDR3 DNA is TGTGCCAGCAGCGTAAGGTATGACGGCACAGATACGCAGTATTTT. It codes for CASSVRYDGTDTQYF.

This clone has just a few counts. The chain recombines TRBV11-3 with TRBJ2-1; the match to TRBD2 covers 10 bases. The CDR3 loop spans 16 amino acids. Per germline, CDR1 SGHNT and CDR2 YENEEA. Trimming removed 5 bases from V and 4 bases from J; junction bases left unmatched: 8. The CDR3 DNA follows: TGTGCCAGCAGCCCAAGCGGGAGGGACGGATACAATGAGCAGTTCTTC. Translation gives CASSPSGRDGYNEQFF.

In this sample, this clone turned up a few times. This chain links TRBV7-6 with TRBJ2-2; D is ambiguous. Germline CDR1 SGHVS, CDR2 FNYEAQ. The CDR3 spans 16 residues. V was trimmed by 1 base and J by 5 bases, leaving 14 bases between them. The CDR3 loop is CASSLGPWKETGELFF. CDR3 DNA sequence: TGTGCCAGCAGCTTAGGCCCCTGGAAAGAAACCGGGGAGCTGTTTTTT.

This CDR3 reads CASSINGLAVGTDTQYF. For the CDR3, the DNA is TGTGCCAGCAGCATAAACGGACTAGCGGTCGGCACAGATACGCAGTATTTT. The chain employs TRBV7-9 and TRBJ2-3; 10 bases line up with TRBD2. From germline, CDR1 is SEHNR and CDR2 FQNEAQ (reference sequence). There are 17 residues in the CDR3. J was trimmed by 1 base and V by 5 bases; bases with no gene match: 9.

J is TRBJ2-5 and V is TRBV7-3, with a possible D match to TRBD1 (5 bases). Germline CDR1 SGHTA, CDR2 FQGTGA. V gave up 1 base and J gave up 4 bases, with 16 bases separating them. This CDR3 is built from 16 residues. The CDR3 sequence is CASSLRGRGLGETQYF. CDR3 bases: TGTGCCAGCAGCTTAAGGGGAAGGGGCCTGGGAGAGACCCAGTACTTC.

V and J are TRBV4-3 and TRBJ2-7; 8 bases fit TRBD1. The CDR3 has 16 amino acids. The junction had 10 bases not matched to a gene; V was cut back by 4 bases and J by 2 bases. Germline-derived CDR1 and CDR2 are LGHNA and YSLEER. CDR3: CASSPNSGTGAYEQYF. Here the CDR3 DNA reads TGCGCCAGCAGCCCGAATTCCGGGACAGGAGCCTACGAGCAGTACTTC.

This chain connects TRBV18 to TRBJ2-1; 13 bases match TRBD2. The germline V gene has CDR1 KGHSH and CDR2 LQKENI. The CDR3 totals 20 residues. Unmatched junction bases numbered 14, after V lost 3 bases and J lost 3 bases. CDR3 sequence reads: CASSPGTSGTATNDYNEQFF. The DNA of the CDR3 is TGTGCCAGCTCACCCGGGACTAGCGGGACCGCAACCAATGACTACAATGAGCAGTTCTTC.

A few counts support this clone. This chain connects TRBV5-1 to TRBJ2-7; the D is unclear. The CDR3 totals 13 residues. The germline CDR1 and CDR2 sequences are SGHRS and YFSETQ. Between the trimmed V and J ends, which lost 0 bases and 2 bases, there was a span of 6 bases. The DNA of the CDR3 is TGCGCCAGCAGCTTGGCTCAGCCCTACGAGCAGTACTTC. It codes for CASSLAQPYEQYF.

A few counts support this clone. J is TRBJ1-1 and V is TRBV10-3; no firm D call. The CDR3 covers 13 residues. Trimming left V 7 bases short and J 0 bases short, with 9 bases between. The germline CDR1 and CDR2 sequences are ENHRY and SYGVKD. The CDR3 bases are TGTGCCATCACTTCGGAAATGAACACTGAAGCTTTCTTT. This translates into CAITSEMNTEAFF.

V usage is TRBV4-2 and J usage is TRBJ2-6; no reliable D call. Germline V gene sequence: CDR1 LGHNA, CDR2 YNFKEQ. V was shortened by 1 base and J by 0 bases, with 13 bases between the two germline ends. The CDR3 is 18 amino acids. The CDR3 coding sequence is TGTGCCAGCAGCCAAGGGGCAGGAACCCTCTCTGGGGCCAACGTCCTGACTTTC. Translating it yields CASSQGAGTLSGANVLTF.

This clone was seen only a few times. The gene calls are TRBV10-3 and TRBJ2-5, with 7 bases matching TRBD1. The CDR3 consists of 13 residues. V dropped 5 bases and J dropped 5; count of bases not matched to a gene: 5. Germline values: CDR1 ENHRY, CDR2 SYGVKD. CDR3 coding DNA: TGTGCCATCAGTCTACAGGGGACGGAGACCCAGTACTTC. Its protein is CAISLQGTETQYF.

The chain links TRBV25-1 to TRBJ2-5; tentative D call: TRBD2 (5 bases). The end of the DNA is better explained by TRBJ2-7, so the J call may be wrong. The germline CDR1 and CDR2 sequences are MGHDK and SYGVNS. The CDR3 runs to 13 residues. CDR3 DNA: TGTGCCAGCAGTGAAAGGGTCCGGGGCGAGCAGTACTTC. This sequence encodes CASSERVRGEQYF.

A word on this clone: Different DNA sequences within this sample yield the same CDR3. The J gene is TRBJ1-5, the V gene TRBV7-9; no reliable D call. Germline V gene sequence: CDR1 SEHNR, CDR2 FQNEAQ (reference sequence). The CDR3 loop spans 13 amino acids. V gave up 3 bases and J gave up 5 bases, with 8 bases separating them. The CDR3 nucleotides are TGTGCCAGCAGCTTGGGAGGCGATCAGCCCCAGCATTTT. The encoded protein is CASSLGGDQPQHF.

As for this clone: One end of the junction does not line up with germline, which may come from a read error. CDR3 sequence reads: CASSFTGRAGQEAQYF. CDR3 coding DNA: TGCGCCAGCAGCTTTACGGGGAGGGCCGGGCAAGAGGCCCAGTACTTC. The gene calls are TRBV5-1 and TRBJ2-5; 7 nucleotides match TRBD2. Germline V gene lookup returns CDR1 SGHRS and CDR2 YFSETQ. The CDR3 is 16 residues long.

This clone has just a few counts. CDR3 residues: CASSVAGIPYNEQFF. The DNA for the CDR3 is TGTGCCAGCAGCGTAGCAGGGATCCCCTACAATGAGCAGTTCTTC. The V and J genes are TRBV9 and TRBJ2-1, with D possibly matching TRBD1 (5 bases). This CDR3 is built from 15 residues. V lost 0 bases and J lost 2, with 9 bases in between. CDR1 and CDR2 from the germline V gene are SGDLS and YYNGEE.

The chain uses TRBV9 and TRBJ2-1; D might be TRBD1 or TRBD2, each matching 7 bases. The CDR3 length is 16 residues. The germline V gene has CDR1 SGDLS and CDR2 YYNGEE. V was trimmed by 3 bases and J by 8 bases, leaving 21 bases between them. CDR3 loop: CASSARTGLDLHEQFF. The CDR3 region has the DNA TGTGCCAGCAGCGCACGGACAGGACTAGACCTACATGAGCAGTTCTTC.

This chain joins TRBV6-6 and TRBJ2-2, with a tentative D call TRBD1 (6 bases). The V end lost 3 bases, the J end lost 10 bases, and 18 bases lay between the germline ends. The CDR3 extends over 15 amino acids. CDR1 MNHNY and CDR2 SVGAGI come from the germline V gene (reference sequence). CDR3 in amino acids: CASSYFTGISVELFF. CDR3 coding DNA: TGTGCCAGCAGTTATTTCACAGGGATCTCCGTGGAGCTGTTTTTT.

The chain is built from TRBV6-5 and TRBJ2-1; 8 nucleotides align to TRBD2. Germline trimming cut 5 bases from V and 2 bases from J; bases unmatched to any gene: 5. The V gene's germline CDR1 is MNHEY and CDR2 SVGAGI. The length of the CDR3 is 15 residues. The CDR3 loop is CASSSGRVPYNEQFF. In nucleotides, the CDR3 is TGTGCCAGCAGTAGCGGGAGAGTCCCCTACAATGAGCAGTTCTTC.

This clone was observed a few times. The junction differs from germline at one of its ends, possibly a read error. The chain couples TRBV7-7 to TRBJ1-2; D may be TRBD1 (6 bases). The CDR3 runs 18 residues. Germline loops: CDR1 SSHAT, CDR2 FNYEAQ (reference sequence). CDR3 amino acids: CASSLGVGTGRLLWGYTF. CDR3 bases: TGTGCTAGCAGCTTAGGTGTCGGTACAGGGAGATTGCTTTGGGGCTACACCTTC.

The chain employs TRBV7-2 and TRBJ1-4; TRBD1 is a possible D gene (5 bases). CDR3 length: 18 residues. Per the germline V gene, CDR1 is SGHTA and CDR2 is FQGNSA. V lost 3 bases and J lost 2, with 19 bases in between. The DNA for the CDR3 is TGTGCCAGCAGCTTGAACCCCAGGGCCGGAGTCACTAATGAAAAACTGTTTTTT. Its translation is CASSLNPRAGVTNEKLFF.

This clone was found a few times. The chain combines TRBV29-1 with TRBJ2-7; D is possibly TRBD1 (6 bases). Trimming took 3 bases from V and 1 from J, leaving 13 bases between them. The CDR3 length is 14 residues. Germline V CDR1 and CDR2: SQVTM, ANQGSEA. The CDR3 here is CSVDTGKGSYEQYF. CDR3 bases: TGCAGCGTTGACACAGGGAAGGGGTCCTACGAGCAGTACTTC.

This clone was detected only a few times. The chain uses TRBV14 and TRBJ2-7; D is unresolved. V was shortened by 3 bases and J by 6 bases, with 12 bases between the two germline ends. The length of the CDR3 is 13 residues. The germline V gene has CDR1 SGHDN and CDR2 FVKESK. The CDR3 sequence: CASSHLYTSEQYF. The CDR3 bases are TGTGCCAGCAGCCACCTGTACACGAGCGAGCAGTACTTC.

The rearrangement uses TRBV28 and TRBJ2-3; D is undetermined. Germline CDR1 and CDR2: MDHEN and SYDVKM. This CDR3 has 13 residues. Trimming took 6 bases from V and 6 from J, leaving 13 bases between them. CDR3 loop: CASRFQPRDTQYF. CDR3 DNA sequence: TGTGCCAGCAGATTCCAGCCCCGGGATACGCAGTATTTT.

This clone was recorded a few times. The genes are TRBV28 and TRBJ2-1; TRBD2 matches 12 bases. The CDR3 extends over 18 amino acids. Germline CDR1 reads MDHEN; CDR2 reads SYDVKM. J gave up 7 bases and V 6 bases, and 16 bases lay outside the gene matches. CDR3: CASSSSGLAGGPGNEQFF. CDR3 DNA sequence: TGTGCCAGCAGCTCCTCGGGGCTAGCGGGAGGGCCAGGGAATGAGCAGTTCTTC.

Only a few counts were recorded for this clone. V usage is TRBV5-6 and J usage is TRBJ2-7; 7 bases align to TRBD1. Germline trimming cut 6 bases from V and 2 bases from J; bases unmatched to any gene: 8. The CDR3 is made up of 14 amino acids. Looked up from germline, CDR1 is SGHDT and CDR2 is YYEEEE. Written as DNA, the CDR3 is TGTGCCAGCATAAAAGGACAGGCGGCCTACGAGCAGTACTTC. Its protein product is CASIKGQAAYEQYF.

Written as DNA, the CDR3 is TGTGCCAGCACCCCCAGGGCAGGGTGGCAAGAGACCCAGTACTTC. Its translation: CASTPRAGWQETQYF. The genes are TRBV27 and TRBJ2-5; possibly TRBD1 for D (5 bases). CDR3 length: 15 amino acids. The germline V gene encodes CDR1 MNHEY and CDR2 SMNVEV (reference sequence). Trimming left V 7 bases short and J 2 bases short, with 17 bases between.

The chain employs TRBV28 and TRBJ2-7, with 14 positions matching TRBD2. This CDR3 contains 17 residues. The V segment lost 3 bases and the J segment 6 bases; nucleotides outside the gene matches: 10. The V gene's germline CDR1 is MDHEN and CDR2 SYDVKM. In DNA, the CDR3 is TGTGCCAGCAGTTTTCAGGGACTAGCGGGAGCAGGGGGCGAGCAGTACTTC. Translated, it gives CASSFQGLAGAGGEQYF.

The chain combines TRBV18 with TRBJ2-1; TRBD1 might be the D (6 bases). The germline gives CDR1 KGHSH, CDR2 LQKENI. The CDR3 runs 14 residues. V lost 4 bases, J lost 4 bases, and 11 bases lay in between. In DNA form, the CDR3 reads TGTGCCAGCTCACTAACGGACAGTTACAATGAGCAGTTCTTC. Translation gives CASSLTDSYNEQFF.

This clone was recorded a few times. Other DNA sequences in this specimen translate into the identical CDR3. The V gene is TRBV29-1, the J gene TRBJ2-3, with TRBD1 identical over 7 bases. The CDR3 contains 12 residues. The germline CDR1 and CDR2 sequences are SQVTM and ANQGSEA. The J segment lost 4 bases and the V segment lost 5 bases, leaving 3 bases of the junction unmatched. The CDR3 region is CSVTQGADTQYF. The DNA of the CDR3 is TGCAGCGTTACCCAGGGGGCAGATACGCAGTATTTT.

The chain combines TRBV5-4 with TRBJ1-2; 7 bases agree with TRBD1. The CDR3 is 14 residues long. Germline V gives CDR1 SGHNT, CDR2 YYREEE (reference sequence). Trimming removed 4 bases from V and 13 bases from J; junction bases left unmatched: 16. CDR3 DNA sequence: TGTGCCAGCAGCGTGGTAGACAGGGTCGCGAGCTCCACCTTC. Protein product: CASSVVDRVASSTF.